This is a list of T cell receptor beta chains from one sample in a study of blood T cell repertoires in COVID-19. The repertoire was sequenced with immunoSEQ multiplex PCR; TCRdb's copy has only in-frame clones and lacks some. This table holds some 140,000 clones, roughly 80% found once. Sequencing was performed on PBMCs or T cells enriched from blood (not recorded which). These receptors were collected from a man aged 40-55 years with acute COVID-19. Both conserved end residues are part of each CDR3. Fields, in order: clone size, J gene, CDR3 length, D gene, V gene, CDR3 protein, CDR3 DNA. A D gene is named only where the DNA matches it firmly. Rows give clone size only sometimes, using once, few, many, or a class for an expanded clone.

few | TRBJ2-1 | 13 | TRBD1 | TRBV19 | CASSIDRVDEQFF | TGTGCCAGTAGTATTGACAGGGTGGATGAGCAGTTCTTC
. | TRBJ2-3 | 18 | . | TRBV24-1 | CATSDLQGGRASTDTQYF | TGTGCCACCAGTGATTTGCAGGGGGGCAGGGCAAGCACAGATACGCAGTATTTT
. | TRBJ2-1 | 15 | TRBD2 | TRBV28 | CASSPALGGAHEQFF | TGTGCCAGCAGTCCCGCCCTCGGGGGGGCTCATGAGCAGTTCTTC
once | TRBJ2-3 | 17 | . | TRBV9 | CASSGGGDFSSTDTQYF | TGTGCCAGCAGCGGAGGGGGGGACTTTTCTAGCACAGATACGCAGTATTTT
. | TRBJ2-3 | 12 | . | TRBV5-1 | CASSITGDTQYF | TGCGCCAGCAGCATTACAGGGGATACGCAGTATTTT
once | TRBJ2-7 | 13 | . | TRBV19 | CASSRGSSYEQYF | TGTGCCAGTAGTAGAGGGAGCTCCTACGAGCAGTACTTC
. | TRBJ2-2 | 16 | . | TRBV7-2 | CASSLESRKNTGELFF | TGTGCCAGCAGCTTAGAGAGCAGGAAGAACACCGGGGAGCTGTTTTTT
. | TRBJ2-2 | 15 | . | TRBV5-4 | CASSLAIQGNGELFF | TGTGCCAGCAGCTTGGCGATACAGGGAAACGGGGAGCTGTTTTTT
. | TRBJ1-1 | 15 | . | TRBV14 | CASSQGDTRNTEAFF | TGTGCCAGCAGCCAAGGGGACACTAGGAACACTGAAGCTTTCTTT
. | TRBJ1-4 | 13 | . | TRBV19 | CATSWGGSEKLFF | TGTGCCACTAGTTGGGGAGGAAGTGAAAAACTGTTTTTT
. | TRBJ2-1 | 13 | TRBD1 | TRBV7-9 | CASRWTGFNEQFF | TGTGCCAGCAGATGGACAGGGTTCAATGAGCAGTTCTTC
. | TRBJ2-1 | 13 | . | TRBV13 | CASSLEGGAEQFF | TGTGCCAGCAGCTTAGAGGGCGGGGCTGAGCAGTTCTTC
. | TRBJ1-5 | 14 | . | TRBV7-9 | CASSPGFGNQPQHF | TGTGCCAGCAGCCCAGGGTTTGGCAATCAGCCCCAGCATTTT